This paragraph reports one T cell receptor beta chain. The CDR3 totals 13 residues. V was pared by 6 bases and J by 8 bases, with 8 bases of the junction left unmatched. The data are from a study of blood T cell repertoires in COVID-19. Generated by immunoSEQ multiplex PCR, the TCRdb table keeps only in-frame clones and is missing some. The repertoire has 220,000 or so clones, about 79% of them found once; the top ten carry more than 3%. Sequenced input: PBMCs or T cells enriched from blood (not recorded which). The TCR sequence derives from a woman aged 55-69 years who had recovered from COVID-19. The chain has TRBV12-3 or TRBV12-4 and TRBJ2-3, with TRBD2 identical over 7 bases. For the CDR3, the DNA is TGTGCCAGCAGACCAGCGGGGTTGGGTACGCAGTATTTT. Residues: CASRPAGLGTQYF.